This T cell receptor beta chain was recovered during a study of blood T cells in healthy people across ages. Points from the study as a whole: Estimates based on one million T cells were treated as lower bounds. Comparison with aged donors showed that long-lived donors had more naive CD4+ cells and higher diversity.

A second PCR, run for about 7 to 11 cycles, used a sample-barcoded 5' primer plus a J-beta primer mix. The template-switch adaptor, which had 12 random nucleotides, put a tag on each cDNA molecule. TCRdb ran MiXCR on the 5' RACE reads and lists one entry per CDR3 protein. The table lists fewer than 900,000 distinct CDR3 sequences, 49% of them singletons. Concerning this clonotype: Its antigen is unknown.

The CDR3 covers 11 residues. V was trimmed by 4 bases and J by 11 bases, leaving 14 bases between them. Germline V gene lookup returns CDR1 SQVTM and CDR2 ANQGSEA. This TCR came from a woman in her sixties or seventies in good health. The source material was blood. The V call is TRBV29-1, the J call TRBJ1-1, with D unclear. The chain's CDR3 is CSVVLQVDAFF. CDR3 DNA: TGCAGCGTTGTCTTGCAGGTTGACGCTTTCTTT.